A few counts support the clone carrying this T cell receptor beta chain. This entry comes from a study of blood T cell repertoires in COVID-19. Study at large: Nucleic acid was either cDNA or gDNA, and it came from T cells, B-cell-depleted T cells, or PBMCs.

The germline V gene has CDR1 SGDLS and CDR2 YYNGEE. The CDR3 loop spans 14 amino acids. V trimming: 3 bases; J trimming: 9 bases; junction bases outside the gene matches: 6. The data were produced by immunoSEQ multiplex PCR, yet TCRdb's version contains in-frame clones alone and is incomplete. The table includes about 670,000 clones, approximately 90% detected once. This TCR was recovered from a woman aged 18-35 years with acute or convalescent COVID-19. The sample was peripheral blood. The chain uses TRBV9 and TRBJ1-5; 10 nucleotides match TRBD1. DNA of the CDR3: TGTGCCAGCAGCGGACAGGGGGCTGGGACGCCCCAGCATTTT. This translates into CASSGQGAGTPQHF.